This TCR beta chain is drawn from a study of cytomegalovirus exposure and HLA in healthy donors. The study's findings and limits: It emerged from a later analysis that several of the most significant clusters appeared to be linked to common viral pathogens. Within the data, a cluster of highly shared sequence variants was likely a sequencing artifact. Researchers catalogued approximately 160 TCR beta chains as cytomegalovirus-associated.

A remark on this clone: The target antigen is unknown.

V was pared by 4 bases and J by 3 bases, with 19 bases between. Germline lookup yields CDR1 SGHNT and CDR2 YYREEE (reference sequence). The CDR3 sequence is 17 residues long. The PCR employed 60 Vbeta primers together with 13 Jbeta primers. Profiled with immunoSEQ multiplex PCR; TCRdb holds only in-frame clones, not every one. Of 95,000 to 150,000 clones in the sample, around two thirds were seen once. As for the donors, each was a healthy bone marrow donor. Sequencing was carried out using PBMCs. This TCR was recovered from a woman between 40 and 55 years old in good health and CMV-seropositive. The chain is built from TRBV5-4 and TRBJ2-2, with D perhaps matching TRBD2 (5 bases). CDR3 in DNA: TGTGCCAGCAGCCCGGCGTCCGGGAAACCACACACCGGGGAGCTGTTTTTT. Translating it yields CASSPASGKPHTGELFF. Complete variable domain (other parts from reference TRBV5-4 and TRBJ2-2): ETGVTQSPTHLIKTRGQQVTLRCSSQSGHNTVSWYQQALGQGPQFIFQYYREEENGRGNFPPRFSGLQFPNYSSELNVNALELDDSALYLCASSPASGKPHTGELFFGEGSRLTVL.